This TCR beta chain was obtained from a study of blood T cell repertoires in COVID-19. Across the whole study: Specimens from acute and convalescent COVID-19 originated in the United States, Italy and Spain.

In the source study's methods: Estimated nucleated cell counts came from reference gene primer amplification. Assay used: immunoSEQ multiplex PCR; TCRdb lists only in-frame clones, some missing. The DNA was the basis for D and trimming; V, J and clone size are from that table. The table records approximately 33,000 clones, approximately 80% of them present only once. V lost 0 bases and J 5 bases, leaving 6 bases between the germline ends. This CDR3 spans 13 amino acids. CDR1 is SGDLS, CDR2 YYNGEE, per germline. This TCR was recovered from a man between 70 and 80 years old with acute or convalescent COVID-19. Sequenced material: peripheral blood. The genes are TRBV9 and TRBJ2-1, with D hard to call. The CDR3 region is CASSVATNNEQFF. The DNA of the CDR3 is TGTGCCAGCAGCGTAGCTACGAACAATGAGCAGTTCTTC.